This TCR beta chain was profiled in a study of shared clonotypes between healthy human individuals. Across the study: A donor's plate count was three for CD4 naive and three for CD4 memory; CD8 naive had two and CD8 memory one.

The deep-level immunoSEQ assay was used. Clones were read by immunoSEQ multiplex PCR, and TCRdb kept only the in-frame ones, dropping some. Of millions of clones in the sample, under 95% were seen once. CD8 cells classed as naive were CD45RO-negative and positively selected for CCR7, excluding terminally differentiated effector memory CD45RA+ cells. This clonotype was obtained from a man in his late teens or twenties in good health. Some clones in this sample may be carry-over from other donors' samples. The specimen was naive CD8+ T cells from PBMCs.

CDR3 amino acids: CASSRIQGDEQYF. The CDR3 DNA reads as TGTGCCAGCAGCCGTATACAGGGAGACGAGCAGTACTTC. The rearrangement links TRBV7-6 to TRBJ2-7; D perhaps matches TRBD1 (6 bases). The CDR3 runs to 13 residues. The germline V gene encodes CDR1 SGHVS and CDR2 FNYEAQ. With 5 bases removed from V and 5 bases from J, the gap between germline ends came to 13 bases.